These 15 T cell receptor beta chains were all obtained from the same sample, sequenced in a study of breast tumors, draining lymph nodes, adjacent tissues. TCRdb fed the multiplex PCR reads into MiXCR, producing one record per CDR3 protein. The table includes about 230,000 distinct CDR3 sequences, approximately 29% detected once. Breast cancer patients provided tissue from their axillary draining lymph nodes. The sample comprised axillary lymph node tissue. Every receptor here comes from a female donor with breast cancer. Some clones in this sample may be carry-over from other donors' samples.

This clonotype was counted ten times or more. The chain joins TRBV7-8 to TRBJ1-3; D unclear. The V and J ends lost 4 bases and 0 bases respectively, with 16 bases between them. This CDR3 is 17 amino acids long. Germline V lookup: CDR1 SGHVS, CDR2 FQNEAQ. Here the CDR3 reads CASSSRGLLASGNTIYF. The CDR3 nucleotides are TGTGCCAGCAGCTCCCGTGGACTGTTAGCCTCTGGAAACACCATATATTTT.

This clonotype was observed many times. The rearrangement joins TRBV7-9 to TRBJ2-3; D is possibly TRBD2 (6 bases). CDR3 length equals 13 residues. Germline V gives CDR1 SEHNR, CDR2 FQNEAQ (reference sequence). V was cut by 6 bases and J by 8 bases, with 15 bases left in between. CDR3 loop: CASSSPGLLTQYF. The DNA for the CDR3 is TGTGCCAGCAGTTCGCCGGGACTTCTTACGCAGTATTTT. The entire variable domain, with the rest obtained from reference TRBV7-9 and TRBJ2-3, is as follows: DTGVSQNPRHKITKRGQNVTFRCDPISEHNRLYWYRQTLGQGPEFLTYFQNEAQLEKSRLLSDRFSAERPKGSFSTLEIQRTEQGDSAMYLCASSSPGLLTQYFGPGTRLTVL.

For this clonotype: The junction differs from germline at one of its ends, possibly a read error. The CDR3 DNA follows: TGCGCCGGCAGCTTGGACAGGGGGCAAGGCTTCGGTACGCAGTATTTT. This translates into CAGSLDRGQGFGTQYF. The chain joins TRBV5-1 to TRBJ2-3, with 11 bases aligning to TRBD1. The germline V gene encodes CDR1 SGHRS and CDR2 YFSETQ. CDR3 length: 16 residues.

V usage is TRBV11-3 and J usage is TRBJ2-3; 7 bases are a match to TRBD2. Germline CDR1 and CDR2: SGHNT and YENEEA. CDR3 length: 14 residues. J lost 5 bases, V lost 0 bases, and 2 bases had no gene match. CDR3 sequence: CASSLDWGGDTQYF. CDR3 in DNA: TGTGCCAGCAGCTTAGATTGGGGGGGAGATACGCAGTATTTT. Full variable domain (remainder filled in from reference TRBV11-3 and TRBJ2-3): EAGVVQSPRYKIIEKKQPVAFWCNPISGHNTLYWYLQNLGQGPELLIRYENEEAVDDSQLPKDRFSAERLKGVDSTLKIQPAELGDSAVYLCASSLDWGGDTQYFGPGTRLTVL.

J is TRBJ2-7 and V is TRBV15, with TRBD1 matching 7 bases. Germline V CDR1 and CDR2: LNHNV, YYDKDF (reference sequence). The CDR3 runs 16 residues. V was pared by 0 bases and J by 3 bases, with 8 bases of the junction left unmatched. CDR3 protein: CATSREPGQTVYEQYF. The CDR3 nucleotides are TGTGCCACCAGCAGAGAACCGGGACAGACCGTCTACGAGCAGTACTTC.

This clonotype was picked up many times. V gene TRBV6-2 or TRBV6-3 combines with J gene TRBJ2-5; TRBD1 matches 9 bases. Germline V CDR1 and CDR2: MNHEY, SVGEGT. Trimming cost V 0 bases and J 6 bases; bases outside gene matches: 5. The CDR3 covers 15 residues. CDR3: CASSYSGTGWQTQYF. DNA for the CDR3: TGTGCCAGCAGTTACTCGGGGACAGGGTGGCAGACCCAGTACTTC.

This clonotype was recorded many times. This chain uses TRBV9 with TRBJ2-2; D call uncertain. V was pared by 1 base and J by 0 bases, with 7 bases between. The CDR3 runs to 15 residues. Germline V gene data show CDR1 as SGDLS and CDR2 as YYNGEE. The CDR3 is CASSVRAANTGELFF. CDR3 in DNA: TGTGCCAGCAGCGTAAGGGCAGCGAACACCGGGGAGCTGTTTTTT.

A remark on this clonotype: A read error is possible here, since a much larger clone lies one base away. This chain connects TRBV30 to TRBJ2-3; TRBD1 matches 11 bases. The CDR3 sequence is 15 residues long. The V gene's germline CDR1 is GTSNPN and CDR2 SVGIG (reference sequence). CDR3 DNA: TGTGCCTGGAGTCATGGGACAGGGGGAACAGATACGCAGTGTTTT. Translated: CAWSHGTGGTDTQCF.

Ten or more counts support this clonotype. The V call is TRBV7-9, the J call TRBJ1-3, with 7 bases aligning to TRBD1. V was pared by 5 bases and J by 0 bases, with 4 bases of the junction left unmatched. Germline values: CDR1 SEHNR, CDR2 FQNEAQ (reference sequence). The CDR3 sequence is 15 residues long. The CDR3 region has the DNA TGTGCCAGCAGCCCGGGACAGCACTCTGGAAACACCATATATTTT. This codes for CASSPGQHSGNTIYF.

The chain employs TRBV4-3 and TRBJ2-1; 8 bases agree with TRBD2. Germline V gives CDR1 LGHNA, CDR2 YSLEER. With 1 base clipped from V and 9 bases from J, the junction kept 8 bases outside the gene matches. This CDR3 is built from 15 residues. In DNA, the CDR3 is TGCGCCAGCAGCCAAGCGGGAGGGCCTGGGAGTGAGCAGTTCTTC. This encodes CASSQAGGPGSEQFF.

This clonotype was detected ten times or more. The chain combines TRBV20-1 with TRBJ1-3; D is possibly TRBD1 (6 bases). CDR3 length: 16 residues. Germline values: CDR1 DFQATT, CDR2 SNEGSKA (reference sequence). The V gene lost 5 bases and the J gene lost 0 bases, with 17 bases spanning the gap. In DNA, the CDR3 is TGCAGTGCTCAGATCACCAGGGGTTACTCTGGAAACACCATATATTTT. It is translated as CSAQITRGYSGNTIYF.

The gene calls are TRBV5-1 and TRBJ1-5; D not certain. Germline loops: CDR1 SGHRS, CDR2 YFSETQ. V lost 1 base and J 11 bases, leaving 22 bases between the germline ends. The CDR3 consists of 16 residues. Here the CDR3 reads CASSLLKREAQETQHF. CDR3 bases: TGCGCCAGCAGCTTGTTGAAGCGGGAGGCCCAAGAGACCCAGCATTTT. The complete variable domain, with remaining parts taken from reference TRBV5-1 and TRBJ1-5, reads KAGVTQTPRYLIKTRGQQVTLSCSPISGHRSVSWYQQTPGQGLQFLFEYFSETQRNKGNFPGRFSGRQFSNSRSEMNVSTLELGDSALYLCASSLLKREAQETQHFGDGTRLSIL.

This clonotype appeared many times. The chain employs TRBV5-1 and TRBJ2-1; the D gene is possibly TRBD2 (5 bases). CDR1 SGHRS and CDR2 YFSETQ come from the germline V gene. This CDR3 region has 16 residues. Trimming cost V 5 bases and J 0 bases, with 15 bases left between them. The CDR3 sequence: CASSSTSSYSYNEQFF. CDR3 nucleotides: TGCGCCAGCAGTTCCACTAGTTCCTACTCCTACAATGAGCAGTTCTTC.

As for this clonotype: A read error may explain this, as a much larger clone is one base away. The chain carries TRBV11-2 and TRBJ2-7, with 8 positions matching TRBD2. Per the germline V gene, CDR1 is SGHAT and CDR2 is FQNNGV. The CDR3 sequence is 16 residues long. This CDR3 reads CASSPHRLANSYGQYF. The CDR3 DNA is TGTGCCAGCAGCCCTCATAGACTAGCGAACTCCTACGGGCAGTACTTC.

This clonotype was detected ten times or more. For the CDR3, the DNA is TGTGCCAGCTCACCACCGGGACAGCCTTACGAGCAGTACTTC. Translated, it gives CASSPPGQPYEQYF. This chain uses TRBV18 with TRBJ2-7, with 7 bases identical to TRBD1. Germline V gene sequence: CDR1 KGHSH, CDR2 LQKENI. The junction had 3 bases not matched to a gene; V was cut back by 0 bases and J by 4 bases. The CDR3 is 14 amino acids.